Listed here is a single TCR beta chain. There are many counts of this clonotype. What this receptor recognizes is not known. No base quality values were provided; no much bigger clone lies one nucleotide off. These reads were obtained on an Illumina Genome Analyzer IIx. TCRdb trimmed the raw reads at Q25, called clones with MiXCR and kept productive beta chains. Duplicate CDR3 protein sequences are folded into a single record with the most common DNA and genes. The sample has 25,000 to 35,000 distinct CDR3 sequences on record, approximately 20% of them singletons. 3.5% of the sample rests with the top ten. The germline V gene supplies CDR1 SQVTM and CDR2 ANQGSEA. V is pruned by 3 bases and J by 3 bases, leaving 10 bases of the junction without a gene match. The CDR3 sequence holds 16 residues, the cysteine and phenylalanine included. The read is trimmed to its CDR3 DNA, 48 bases read in frame from base 1.

This sample is drawn from a study of patients with pleural tuberculosis (dated by TCRdb to 2013 to 2014). This TCR was recovered from a human donor with pleural tuberculosis. The rearrangement joined TRBV29-1 to TRBJ2-7; TRBD2 aligns with 11 central bases. Sequencing used peripheral blood. The CDR3 reads as follows: CSVEAPGTSGFYEQYF. The sequenced DNA is TGCAGCGTTGAGGCTCCCGGGACTAGCGGTTTCTACGAGCAGTACTTC.